This entry lists 14 T cell receptor beta chains sequenced from one sample in a study of cytomegalovirus exposure and HLA in healthy donors. PCR was performed using 60 Vbeta and 13 Jbeta primers. Produced via immunoSEQ multiplex PCR; TCRdb's table is partial and in-frame only. The sample comprises approximately 150,000 clones, 84% of which are singletons, and around 4.9% rests with the top ten. Material: PBMCs. Source of these receptors: a girl between 10 and 17 years old in good health and CMV-seropositive.

The chain is built from TRBV7-8 and TRBJ1-2; D ambiguous. The germline gives CDR1 SGHVS, CDR2 FQNEAQ. V lost 1 base and J 5 bases, leaving 17 bases between the germline ends. The CDR3 has 16 residues. The CDR3 DNA reads as TGTGCCAGCAGCTTAGGGCGGGTACCGGGGTTATATGGCTACACCTTC. Its protein product is CASSLGRVPGLYGYTF.

This clone has only one observation. The chain recombines TRBV5-1 with TRBJ2-1; D perhaps matches TRBD2 (5 bases). There are 15 residues in the CDR3. The germline CDR1 and CDR2 sequences are SGHRS and YFSETQ. V was trimmed by 5 bases and J by 3 bases, leaving 15 bases between them. In DNA form, the CDR3 reads TGCGCCAGCAGACAACTAGAGAATTACTACAATGAGCAGTTCTTC. Residues: CASRQLENYYNEQFF.

Only a few counts were recorded for this clone. This sequence joins TRBV4-1 and TRBJ2-5, with D possibly matching TRBD2 (6 bases). Per germline, CDR1 MGHRA and CDR2 YSYEKL. V dropped 0 bases and J dropped 7 bases, with 15 bases sitting between them. This CDR3 comprises 15 residues. CDR3 in amino acids: CASSQEGTGVGTQYF. The CDR3 DNA follows: TGCGCCAGCAGCCAAGAAGGGACGGGAGTTGGGACCCAGTACTTC.

The chain couples TRBV15 to TRBJ1-1; tentative D call: TRBD1 (5 bases). This CDR3 is built from 17 residues. The germline gives CDR1 LNHNV, CDR2 YYDKDF (reference sequence). V was pared by 3 bases and J by 1 base, with 18 bases between. The CDR3 bases are TGTGCCACCAGCAGGGACATTTCGATCTGGGAGAACACTGAAGCTTTCTTT. As protein: CATSRDISIWENTEAFF.

The chain links TRBV11-3 to TRBJ1-1; D is uncertain. The CDR3 spans 13 residues. Germline values: CDR1 SGHNT, CDR2 YENEEA. Trimming took 5 bases from V and 1 from J, leaving 8 bases between them. Here the CDR3 reads CASSARENTEAFF. Written as DNA, the CDR3 is TGTGCCAGCAGCGCACGGGAGAACACTGAAGCTTTCTTT.

DNA for the CDR3: TGTGCCAGCAGGTCTCCGGACAGGGGTCCTGAAGCTTTCTTT. Translating gives CASRSPDRGPEAFF. The chain couples TRBV27 to TRBJ1-1, with 9 bases identical to TRBD1. V trimming: 6 bases; J trimming: 6 bases; junction bases outside the gene matches: 8. CDR1 is MNHEY and CDR2 is SMNVEV in the germline V gene (reference sequence). The CDR3 has 14 amino acids.

This clone was picked up one time. The V and J genes are TRBV5-5 and TRBJ1-2; 7 positions match TRBD1. Trimming took 4 bases from V and 4 from J; bases not matched to a gene: 13. The CDR3 runs 16 residues. Germline CDR1 and CDR2: SGHKS and YYEKEE (reference sequence). CDR3 DNA: TGTGCCAGCAGCCCATACACCGGGACAGAAGGCTATGGCTACACCTTC. It codes for CASSPYTGTEGYGYTF.

This chain joins TRBV6-1 and TRBJ1-2; TRBD1 is a possible D gene (6 bases). The V end was cut by 3 bases, the J end by 6 bases, with 14 bases between. This CDR3 has 14 residues. The germline V gene encodes CDR1 MNHNS and CDR2 SASEGT. Here the CDR3 reads CASSDPRQVDGYTF. Written as DNA, the CDR3 is TGTGCCAGCAGTGACCCTAGACAGGTGGATGGCTACACCTTC.

J is TRBJ2-7 and V is TRBV19; D might be TRBD2 (6 bases). CDR3 length: 9 amino acids. Per the germline V gene, CDR1 is LNHDA and CDR2 is SQIVND (reference sequence). Trimming took 10 bases from V and 7 from J, leaving 8 bases between them. CDR3 in DNA: TGTGCCATGGGGAGGGAGCAGTACTTC. Amino acid sequence: CAMGREQYF.

This chain links TRBV6-1 with TRBJ1-1, with unresolved D. The CDR3 length is 14 residues. Germline CDR1 MNHNS, CDR2 SASEGT. Trimming took off 7 bases at V and 0 bases at J, with 12 bases between the two ends. The CDR3 here is CASNPTRLNTEAFF. The DNA for the CDR3 is TGTGCCAGCAATCCAACACGTTTGAACACTGAAGCTTTCTTT.

The rearrangement joins TRBV10-3 to TRBJ2-3; TRBD1 agrees at 9 bases. The CDR3 sequence is 17 residues long. V lost 5 bases to trimming and J lost 0 bases; unmatched junction nucleotides: 9. The germline V gene encodes CDR1 ENHRY and CDR2 SYGVKD. CDR3: CAISRTSGTGSTDTQYF. The CDR3 coding sequence is TGTGCCATCAGTCGAACCTCCGGGACAGGGAGCACAGATACGCAGTATTTT.

CDR3 DNA: TGTGCCAGCAGGAATTCCGTCCCGGGGGATAACTACAATGAGCAGTTCTTC. This codes for CASRNSVPGDNYNEQFF. V is TRBV28 and J is TRBJ2-1; the D gene is possibly TRBD2 (6 bases). This CDR3 comprises 17 residues. CDR1 is MDHEN, CDR2 SYDVKM, per germline. V shed 6 bases and J shed 3 bases, with 21 bases lying between them.

The chain employs TRBV27 and TRBJ1-1; 8 nucleotides line up with TRBD1. CDR3 length: 15 amino acids. V shed 1 base, J shed 8 bases, and the junction held 9 bases outside the gene matches. In germline, CDR1 is MNHEY, CDR2 SMNVEV (reference sequence). The CDR3 DNA follows: TGTGCCAGCAGTTTATTTGTTCCGGCAGGGGGCGAAGCTTTCTTT. This sequence encodes CASSLFVPAGGEAFF.

This clone has just a few counts. V is TRBV11-3 and J is TRBJ1-1; D unclear. The CDR3 extends over 15 amino acids. V lost 1 base to trimming and J lost 0 bases, with 9 bases between them. The germline gives CDR1 SGHNT, CDR2 YENEEA. The CDR3, as DNA: TGTGCCAGCAGCTTAGGATCAGGTATGAACACTGAAGCTTTCTTT. Residues: CASSLGSGMNTEAFF.